The table lists the clone carrying this TCR beta chain with many counts. This record comes from a study of T cells in Graves' hyperthyroidism and ophthalmopathy. Study as a whole: Blood was drawn when the patient was first diagnosed and still untreated.

RNA transcripts were the template for amplifying TCR beta CDR3 regions. When the TCR CDR3 underwent first-round RT-PCR, the HTBI primer set was used. TCRdb used MiXCR to reprocess the multiplex PCR reads, holding one entry per CDR3 protein. The table shows hundreds of thousands of distinct CDR3 sequences, with approximately 19% occurring only once. CDR1 and CDR2 (germline): SGHAT, FQNNGV. The trim removed 5 bases at V and 2 bases at J, leaving 5 bases unmatched. The CDR3 is 15 amino acids. Patients aged 18 to 65 with hyperthyroidism were newly diagnosed, with duration under 2 months. The source is a woman aged 45-60 years with Graves' hyperthyroidism that later progressed to Graves' ophthalmopathy. The sample taken for sequencing was blood. The chain combines TRBV11-2 with TRBJ2-3, with 9 positions matching TRBD1. The CDR3 DNA sequence: TGTGCCAGCAGCGCGGACAGGGGCGACACAGATACGCAGTATTTT. This codes for CASSADRGDTDTQYF.